This TCR beta chain was sequenced in a study of cytomegalovirus exposure and HLA in healthy donors. The PCR employed 60 Vbeta primers together with 13 Jbeta primers. TCRdb's table, derived via immunoSEQ multiplex PCR, lists solely in-frame clones and lacks some. Of about 240,000 clones listed, approximately 81% were seen once; the top ten hold roughly 7.4%. V lost 2 bases, J lost 3 bases, and 8 bases lay in between. This CDR3 comprises 13 residues. The V gene's germline CDR1 is MNHEY and CDR2 SMNVEV (reference sequence). The gene calls are TRBV27 and TRBJ2-7; weak D call: TRBD1 (7 bases). The sequence came from a woman aged 55-70 years in good health and CMV-seropositive. What was sequenced was PBMCs. The CDR3 protein is CASSLQGGYEQYF. CDR3 coding DNA: TGTGCCAGCAGTTTACAGGGGGGCTACGAGCAGTACTTC.